These 27 T cell receptor beta chains share one sample of origin, sequenced in a study of blood T cell repertoires in COVID-19. Assay used: immunoSEQ multiplex PCR; TCRdb lists only in-frame clones, some missing. The data hold more than 95,000 clones, with roughly nine tenths observed a single time. Sequencing was done on a sample of peripheral blood. All receptors come from a human donor in a cohort sampled during active COVID-19.

This chain connects TRBV5-8 to TRBJ2-6; the D gene is possibly TRBD1 (5 bases). Germline CDR1 is SGHTS and CDR2 is YDEGEE. V shed 4 bases and J shed 4 bases, with 12 bases lying between them. The CDR3 extends over 15 amino acids. In DNA, the CDR3 is TGTGCCAGCAGCCGCGCAGGGTCCGGGGCCAACGTCCTGACTTTC. Translation gives CASSRAGSGANVLTF.

This clone was counted once. The chain couples TRBV4-3 to TRBJ2-5; 7 bases match TRBD2. The J segment lost 5 bases and the V segment lost 1 base, leaving 7 bases of the junction unmatched. The CDR3 runs 15 residues. The germline gives CDR1 LGHNA, CDR2 YSLEER. The CDR3 DNA reads TGCGCCAGCAGCCAAGTTAGCGGGTTGGGGGAGACCCAGTACTTC. This translates into CASSQVSGLGETQYF.

V gene TRBV4-1 combines with J gene TRBJ1-4; TRBD1 matches 9 bases. Germline lookup yields CDR1 MGHRA and CDR2 YSYEKL. After removal of 3 bases from V and 7 bases from J, the junction contained 15 bases not matched to a gene. The CDR3 has 18 amino acids. Here the CDR3 DNA reads TGCGCCAGCAGCCAGAGGGGACAGGGTGAAGGTGTAAGTGAAAAACTGTTTTTT. This translates into CASSQRGQGEGVSEKLFF.

The CDR3 DNA is TGTGCCAGCAGTTTGACTAGCGGGAGTAGTATAAGAGAGACCCAGTACTTC. It yields the protein CASSLTSGSSIRETQYF. The chain carries TRBV6-2 or TRBV6-3 and TRBJ2-5; 12 bases fit TRBD2. The V segment lost 4 bases and the J segment 4 bases; nucleotides outside the gene matches: 10. This CDR3 has 17 residues. Germline V gene lookup returns CDR1 MNHEY and CDR2 SVGEGT.

The chain links TRBV29-1 to TRBJ2-1; 7 nucleotides line up with TRBD1. CDR3 size: 14 residues. Losses at the gene ends were 3 bases for V and 2 bases for J; bases not matched to a gene: 4. Germline CDR1 and CDR2: SQVTM and ANQGSEA. CDR3: CSVEDRLTYNEQFF. CDR3 coding DNA: TGCAGCGTTGAGGACAGGCTCACCTACAATGAGCAGTTCTTC.

This chain uses TRBV29-1 with TRBJ1-1; D is ambiguous. The germline CDR1 and CDR2 sequences are SQVTM and ANQGSEA. With 8 bases removed from V and 4 bases from J, the gap between germline ends came to 11 bases. This CDR3 region has 11 residues. CDR3 region: CSIALGTEAFF. The CDR3 region has the DNA TGCAGCATTGCTCTAGGCACTGAAGCTTTCTTT. Full variable domain (remainder filled in from reference TRBV29-1 and TRBJ1-1): SAVISQKPSRDICQRGTSLTIQCQVDSQVTMMFWYRQQPGQSLTLIATANQGSEATYESGFVIDKFPISRPNLTFSTLTVSNMSPEDSSIYLCSIALGTEAFFGQGTRLTVV.

The genes are TRBV5-1 and TRBJ2-7; D is uncertain. The CDR3 has 16 residues. V gave up 0 bases and J gave up 3 bases, with 16 bases separating them. Germline CDR1 reads SGHRS; CDR2 reads YFSETQ. As DNA, the CDR3 is TGCGCCAGCAGCTTGGAACTCAACTACCATATCTACGAGCAGTACTTC. Encoded protein: CASSLELNYHIYEQYF. The full variable domain, completed using reference TRBV5-1 and TRBJ2-7, is KAGVTQTPRYLIKTRGQQVTLSCSPISGHRSVSWYQQTPGQGLQFLFEYFSETQRNKGNFPGRFSGRQFSNSRSEMNVSTLELGDSALYLCASSLELNYHIYEQYFGPGTRLTVT.

This chain joins TRBV1 and TRBJ1-1; the D call of TRBD1 is as the table states it, not checked on the DNA. TRBV1 is described as a pseudogene. The CDR3 extends over 15 amino acids. CDR3 amino acids: CTSRHPGQLHTEAFF. CDR3 nucleotide sequence: TGCACCAGCAGACACCCGGGACAATTACACACTGAAGCTTTCTTT.

The chain links TRBV28 to TRBJ2-7; TRBD1 aligns across 8 bases. Germline CDR1 reads MDHEN; CDR2 reads SYDVKM. V lost 6 bases and J lost 6; bases outside the gene matches: 7. The CDR3 is made up of 13 amino acids. The CDR3 DNA sequence: TGTGCCAGCAGCTCCGGGACAGGTCCCGAGCAGTACTTC. Protein sequence: CASSSGTGPEQYF.

The chain has TRBV4-3 and TRBJ2-2; 9 bases match TRBD1. The CDR3 is 19 residues long. Germline V lookup: CDR1 LGHNA, CDR2 YSLEER. Trimming took 2 bases from V and 7 from J; bases not matched to a gene: 17. The CDR3 nucleotides read TGCGCCAGCAGCCAATCCCCCCGATACATCGTGGACAGGGGCGGGGAGCTGTTTTTT. Translated, it gives CASSQSPRYIVDRGGELFF.

The rearrangement joins TRBV13 to TRBJ1-2; D is possibly TRBD1 (6 bases). Germline V gene lookup returns CDR1 PRHDT and CDR2 FYEKMQ (reference sequence). Trimming left V 5 bases short and J 4 bases short, with 14 bases between. The length of the CDR3 is 14 residues. The CDR3 protein is CASSTRDTVYGYTF. For the CDR3, the DNA is TGTGCCAGCAGCACCCGGGACACCGTCTATGGCTACACCTTC. The variable domain in full, with the rest retrieved from reference TRBV13 and TRBJ1-2, is AAGVIQSPRHLIKEKRETATLKCYPIPRHDTVYWYQQGPGQDPQFLISFYEKMQSDKGSIPDRFSAQQFSDYHSELNMSSLELGDSALYFCASSTRDTVYGYTFGSGTRLTVV.

The genes are TRBV28 and TRBJ2-3, with D possibly TRBD1 on 5 matching bases. The CDR3 spans 14 residues. CDR1 and CDR2 (germline): MDHEN, SYDVKM. The V end was cut by 6 bases, the J end by 2 bases, with 12 bases between. DNA for the CDR3: TGTGCCAGCAGGTGGACAAGAACCACAGATACGCAGTATTTT. Amino acids: CASRWTRTTDTQYF.

The genes are TRBV28 and TRBJ2-7; possibly TRBD2 for D (6 bases). Germline assignment: CDR1 MDHEN and CDR2 SYDVKM. Trimming pared 11 bases from V and 3 bases from J, leaving 14 bases between. The CDR3 totals 12 residues. CDR3 DNA sequence: TGTGCCGTGGTAACGGGACTCTACGAGCAGTACTTC. Its protein is CAVVTGLYEQYF. The full variable domain, rest sourced from reference TRBV28 and TRBJ2-7, is DVKVTQSSRYLVKRTGEKVFLECVQDMDHENMFWYRQDPGLGLRLIYFSYDVKMKEKGDIPEGYSVSREKKERFSLILESASTNQTSMYLCAVVTGLYEQYFGPGTRLTVT.

The V gene is TRBV2, the J gene TRBJ2-3, with TRBD2 identical over 8 bases. The CDR3 is 15 amino acids. Looked up from germline, CDR1 is SNHLY and CDR2 is FYNNEI. Trimming took 7 bases from V and 0 from J; bases not matched to a gene: 6. The CDR3 bases are TGTGCCAGCAAGGACCCTAGCGGGAGCACAGATACGCAGTATTTT. Translating it yields CASKDPSGSTDTQYF. Drawing the rest from reference TRBV2 and TRBJ2-3, the complete variable domain is EPEVTQTPSHQVTQMGQEVILRCVPISNHLYFYWYRQILGQKVEFLVSFYNNEISEKSEIFDDQFSVERPDGSNFTLKIRSTKLEDSAMYFCASKDPSGSTDTQYFGPGTRLTVL.

This chain connects TRBV27 to TRBJ1-4, with TRBD1 matching 12 bases. V was clipped by 5 bases and J by 8 bases; unmatched bases: 9. The CDR3 extends over 16 amino acids. Germline CDR1 is MNHEY and CDR2 is SMNVEV (reference sequence). CDR3 coding DNA: TGTGCCAGCAGTACCCGGGGACAGGGGGCGAGGGAAAAACTGTTTTTT. Translation: CASSTRGQGAREKLFF. Combining the CDR3 with reference TRBV27 and TRBJ1-4 gives the whole variable domain EAQVTQNPRYLITVTGKKLTVTCSQNMNHEYMSWYRQDPGLGLRQIYYSMNVEVTDKGDVPEGYKVSRKEKRNFPLILESPSPNQTSLYFCASSTRGQGAREKLFFGSGTQLSVL.

The chain has TRBV5-1 and TRBJ2-1, with D maybe TRBD1 (6 bases). In germline, CDR1 is SGHRS, CDR2 YFSETQ. The V gene lost 0 bases and the J gene lost 3 bases, with 10 bases spanning the gap. The CDR3 runs to 15 residues. CDR3 sequence reads: CASSLGGQGYNEQFF. Written as DNA, the CDR3 is TGCGCCAGCAGCTTGGGGGGGCAGGGCTACAATGAGCAGTTCTTC.

In its sample, this clone was seen once. The J gene is TRBJ2-3, the V gene TRBV15; possible D gene TRBD2, 5 bases. CDR1 and CDR2 (germline): LNHNV, YYDKDF (reference sequence). The CDR3 is 14 residues long. The germline V and J ends were trimmed by 4 bases and 0 bases, with 8 bases remaining between them. CDR3 residues: CATSTGWSTDTQYF. The CDR3 region has the DNA TGTGCCACCAGCACGGGGTGGAGCACAGATACGCAGTATTTT.

The gene calls are TRBV4-2 and TRBJ2-1; D is perhaps TRBD1 (5 bases). The V gene's germline CDR1 is LGHNA and CDR2 YNFKEQ. Between the trimmed V and J ends, which lost 1 base and 6 bases, there was a span of 10 bases. The CDR3 runs to 14 residues. DNA of the CDR3: TGTGCCAGCAGCCAAGTGGGGCTATTCAATGAGCAGTTCTTC. Protein: CASSQVGLFNEQFF.

In this sample, this clone turned up once. The CDR3 DNA reads as TGTGCCAGCAGCTTAGGCCAGGGTGGCGAGCAGTACTTC. Translated, it gives CASSLGQGGEQYF. The V and J genes are TRBV11-1 and TRBJ2-7; TRBD1 might be the D (5 bases). The CDR3 length is 13 residues. V was trimmed by 1 base and J by 6 bases, leaving 10 bases between them. Germline assignment: CDR1 SGHAT and CDR2 FQDESV (reference sequence).

V gene TRBV2 combines with J gene TRBJ1-1; D ambiguous. Per the germline V gene, CDR1 is SNHLY and CDR2 is FYNNEI. Trimming took off 2 bases at V and 6 bases at J, with 16 bases between the two ends. The CDR3 sequence is 15 residues long. The CDR3 protein is CASSELRTTGAEAFF. The CDR3 nucleotides are TGTGCCAGCAGTGAACTTAGGACGACGGGAGCTGAAGCTTTCTTT.

The chain has TRBV5-5 and TRBJ1-1; 7 bases are shared with TRBD1. The CDR3 sequence is 11 residues long. V gave up 3 bases and J gave up 10 bases; unmatched junction bases: 3. Germline V gene lookup returns CDR1 SGHKS and CDR2 YYEKEE (reference sequence). The CDR3 here is CASSSGQPAFF. The CDR3, as DNA: TGTGCCAGCAGCTCGGGACAGCCAGCTTTCTTT.

This clone was recorded only once. The rearrangement joins TRBV3-1 (or the pseudogene TRBV3-2) to TRBJ2-2, with D maybe TRBD2 (5 bases). Trimming removed 3 bases from V and 0 bases from J, with 11 bases in between. CDR3 length: 16 residues. Germline lookup yields CDR1 LGHDT and CDR2 YNNKEL (reference sequence). This chain's CDR3 is CASSQTKLANTGELFF. The CDR3 DNA reads TGTGCCAGCAGCCAGACTAAGCTAGCGAACACCGGGGAGCTGTTTTTT.

The V call is TRBV29-1, the J call TRBJ2-7; D unclear. V gave up 2 bases and J gave up 7 bases, with 12 bases separating them. CDR1 SQVTM and CDR2 ANQGSEA come from the germline V gene. The CDR3 contains 12 residues. CDR3 nucleotide sequence: TGCAGCGTTGAATCAAGAGGCCGAGAGCAGTACTTC. As protein: CSVESRGREQYF.

The CDR3 DNA reads as TGTGCCAGCACCTCCTCTGGGGGCGGTGACCGAAGGCAGTATTTT. Its translation: CASTSSGGGDRRQYF. V is TRBV3-1 (or the pseudogene TRBV3-2) and J is TRBJ2-3, with a weak D call TRBD1 (6 bases). This CDR3 spans 15 amino acids. Germline V CDR1 and CDR2: LGHDT, YNNKEL (reference sequence). Trimming took off 7 bases at V and 11 bases at J, with 25 bases between the two ends.

The gene calls are TRBV28 and TRBJ1-2; D unclear. V lost 6 bases and J lost 11, with 25 bases in between. Germline V gene lookup returns CDR1 MDHEN and CDR2 SYDVKM. CDR3 size: 15 residues. The CDR3 sequence is CASRIDAQRGSSYTF. CDR3 nucleotides: TGTGCCAGCAGAATCGATGCCCAACGGGGTTCTTCTTACACCTTC.

The chain links TRBV3-1 (or the pseudogene TRBV3-2) to TRBJ2-1, with 12 positions matching TRBD2. Trimming removed 8 bases from V and 2 bases from J; junction bases left unmatched: 4. CDR1 LGHDT and CDR2 YNNKEL come from the germline V gene (reference sequence). The CDR3 is 15 residues long. Written as DNA, the CDR3 is TGTGCCAGCGAAGCTAGCGGGGGGGCCTACAATGAGCAGTTCTTC. Its protein is CASEASGGAYNEQFF.

This clone was detected a few times. V gene TRBV29-1 combines with J gene TRBJ2-1; TRBD1 matches at 7 bases. J lost 0 bases, V lost 6 bases, and 5 bases had no gene match. Germline lookup yields CDR1 SQVTM and CDR2 ANQGSEA. The length of the CDR3 is 14 residues. The CDR3, as DNA: TGCAGCGTCCCAAGACAGGGCTCCTACAATGAGCAGTTCTTC. It codes for CSVPRQGSYNEQFF.